Presented here are 27 T cell receptor beta chains from one specimen sequenced in a study of blood T cell repertoires in COVID-19. Data came from immunoSEQ multiplex PCR; TCRdb stores just in-frame clones and leaves some out. The data show 180,000 or so clones, with roughly 80% seen just once and about 10% held by the top ten. The sample consisted of PBMCs or T cells enriched from blood (not recorded which). Receptor source: a man aged 50 to 60 who had recovered from COVID-19.

The genes are TRBV7-9 and TRBJ1-4; the match to TRBD1 covers 11 bases. The ends lost 5 bases at V and 3 bases at J; junction bases unmatched: 5. CDR1 and CDR2 (germline): SEHNR, FQNEAQ (reference sequence). CDR3 length: 16 amino acids. CDR3 residues: CASSQGQGAANEKLFF. CDR3 nucleotide sequence: TGTGCCAGCAGCCAAGGACAGGGGGCCGCTAATGAAAAACTGTTTTTT.

The chain carries TRBV5-1 and TRBJ2-5; TRBD2 agrees at 7 bases. With 0 bases clipped from V and 2 bases from J, the junction kept 4 bases outside the gene matches. The germline CDR1 and CDR2 sequences are SGHRS and YFSETQ. The CDR3 sequence is 15 residues long. The CDR3 region has the DNA TGCGCCAGCAGCTTGGCGGGGGGAGGTCAAGAGACCCAGTACTTC. Translated, it gives CASSLAGGGQETQYF.

This clone appeared a few times. The chain links TRBV19 to TRBJ2-3; 7 bases match TRBD2. CDR1 is LNHDA and CDR2 is SQIVND in the germline V gene (reference sequence). The trim removed 2 bases at V and 6 bases at J, leaving 5 bases unmatched. The CDR3 length is 14 residues. This CDR3 reads CASSISGGFDTQYF. DNA of the CDR3: TGTGCCAGTAGTATATCCGGGGGGTTTGATACGCAGTATTTT.

The rearrangement uses TRBV18 and TRBJ2-4; D possibly corresponds to TRBD2 (6 bases). The length of the CDR3 is 13 residues. Germline assignment: CDR1 KGHSH and CDR2 LQKENI. Trimming pared 4 bases from V and 8 bases from J, leaving 12 bases between. The CDR3 coding sequence is TGTGCCAGCTCACGCTCTTTAGCGGACATTCAGTACTTC. Protein: CASSRSLADIQYF.

V and J are TRBV27 and TRBJ2-1; 10 bases fit TRBD2. V lost 4 bases and J lost 7; bases outside the gene matches: 13. Germline CDR1 and CDR2: MNHEY and SMNVEV (reference sequence). CDR3 size: 17 residues. CDR3 protein: CASSSPRSGGGSNEQFF. The DNA of the CDR3 is TGTGCCAGCAGTTCCCCGAGGAGCGGGGGGGGTAGTAATGAGCAGTTCTTC.

In DNA, the CDR3 is TGTGCCAGCAGCTCGCCGGGACAGCCGCAAGAGACCCAGTACTTC. It is translated as CASSSPGQPQETQYF. The rearrangement uses TRBV5-6 and TRBJ2-5; 7 nucleotides align to TRBD1. V lost 3 bases to trimming and J lost 2 bases; unmatched junction nucleotides: 7. Germline loops: CDR1 SGHDT, CDR2 YYEEEE. The CDR3 extends over 15 amino acids. The full variable domain, in which reference TRBV5-6 and TRBJ2-5 provide the parts outside the CDR3, is DAGVTQSPTHLIKTRGQQVTLRCSPKSGHDTVSWYQQALGQGPQFIFQYYEEEERQRGNFPDRFSGHQFPNYSSELNVNALLLGDSALYLCASSSPGQPQETQYFGPGTRLLVL.

This chain connects TRBV24-1 to TRBJ2-3; 14 bases are a match to TRBD2. V shed 5 bases and J 2 bases; nucleotides not matched to a gene: 2. Germline V gives CDR1 KGHDR, CDR2 SFDVKD. The CDR3 runs to 16 residues. The CDR3 DNA reads TGTGCCACCAGTGTGACTAGCGGGAGGGCCACAGATACGCAGTATTTT. Protein product: CATSVTSGRATDTQYF.

The CDR3 DNA follows: TGCGCCAGCAGCCAAAAGGAGGGGGCGCTTGGAAACACCATATATTTT. This codes for CASSQKEGALGNTIYF. V usage is TRBV4-1 and J usage is TRBJ1-3, with 7 bases identical to TRBD1. V trimming: 2 bases; J trimming: 3 bases; junction bases outside the gene matches: 7. There are 16 residues in the CDR3. CDR1 and CDR2 from the germline V gene are MGHRA and YSYEKL.

The V gene is TRBV7-9, the J gene TRBJ1-5; D is uncertain. V was pared by 0 bases and J by 9 bases, with 15 bases between. The CDR3 loop spans 15 amino acids. CDR1 is SEHNR and CDR2 is FQNEAQ in the germline V gene (reference sequence). The CDR3 sequence: CASSLALGDLRPQHF. In DNA form, the CDR3 reads TGTGCCAGCAGCTTAGCGCTAGGTGATTTGCGGCCCCAGCATTTT.

This chain's CDR3 is CASSYLVTGAYGYTF. CDR3 sequence (DNA): TGTGCCAGCAGTTACTTAGTGACAGGGGCGTATGGCTACACCTTC. The chain carries TRBV6-5 and TRBJ1-2; 8 bases fit TRBD1. Per germline, CDR1 MNHEY and CDR2 SVGAGI. V lost 1 base to trimming and J lost 5 bases; unmatched junction nucleotides: 6. There are 15 residues in the CDR3.

On this clone: Additional DNA sequences in this sample encode the identical CDR3. The chain couples TRBV5-1 to TRBJ2-5; 14 bases fit TRBD2. CDR3 length: 16 residues. V was clipped by 2 bases and J by 2 bases; unmatched bases: 2. Per the germline V gene, CDR1 is SGHRS and CDR2 is YFSETQ. Written as DNA, the CDR3 is TGCGCCAGCAGCTTAGGACTAGCGGGGGGTCAAGAGACCCAGTACTTC. This gives the protein CASSLGLAGGQETQYF. The variable domain in full, with the rest retrieved from reference TRBV5-1 and TRBJ2-5, is KAGVTQTPRYLIKTRGQQVTLSCSPISGHRSVSWYQQTPGQGLQFLFEYFSETQRNKGNFPGRFSGRQFSNSRSEMNVSTLELGDSALYLCASSLGLAGGQETQYFGPGTRLLVL.

The chain employs TRBV7-3 and TRBJ2-2; 7 bases match TRBD1. The CDR3 loop spans 13 amino acids. J lost 13 bases, V lost 5 bases, and 10 bases had no gene match. Germline V gene sequence: CDR1 SGHTA, CDR2 FQGTGA. In DNA form, the CDR3 reads TGTGCCAGCAGCCTGGGTGGGGGACAGAGGCTGTTTTTT. Translating gives CASSLGGGQRLFF.

The chain combines TRBV19 with TRBJ2-7; TRBD1 might be the D (5 bases). Germline V lookup: CDR1 LNHDA, CDR2 SQIVND (reference sequence). This CDR3 region has 13 residues. The V end was cut by 9 bases, the J end by 0 bases, with 12 bases between. The CDR3 region is CASLDSYSYEQYF. CDR3 nucleotide sequence: TGTGCCAGCCTAGACAGCTACTCCTACGAGCAGTACTTC. Variable domain in full (rest from reference TRBV19 and TRBJ2-7): DGGITQSPKYLFRKEGQNVTLSCEQNLNHDAMYWYRQDPGQGLRLIYYSQIVNDFQKGDIAEGYSVSREKKESFPLTVTSAQKNPTAFYLCASLDSYSYEQYFGPGTRLTVT.

The J gene is TRBJ2-7, the V gene TRBV19; possible D gene TRBD1, 6 bases. The CDR3 has 20 amino acids. Per the germline V gene, CDR1 is LNHDA and CDR2 is SQIVND (reference sequence). Trimming shortened V by 3 bases and J by 0 bases, and 27 bases separated the two germline ends. The CDR3 DNA sequence: TGTGCCAGTAGTATTATGTCCCTACACCCCGGGACAAGATACTCCTACGAGCAGTACTTC. It codes for CASSIMSLHPGTRYSYEQYF. The entire variable domain, with the rest obtained from reference TRBV19 and TRBJ2-7, is as follows: DGGITQSPKYLFRKEGQNVTLSCEQNLNHDAMYWYRQDPGQGLRLIYYSQIVNDFQKGDIAEGYSVSREKKESFPLTVTSAQKNPTAFYLCASSIMSLHPGTRYSYEQYFGPGTRLTVT.

The chain uses TRBV6-5 and TRBJ2-7, with D possibly matching TRBD2 (5 bases). With 5 bases removed from V and 8 bases from J, the gap between germline ends came to 13 bases. CDR1 is MNHEY, CDR2 SVGAGI, per germline. This CDR3 has 12 amino acids. The CDR3, as DNA: TGTGCCAGCAGTCAAAACCGGGGTAAGCAGTACTTC. It codes for CASSQNRGKQYF.

This chain joins TRBV28 and TRBJ2-3; the D gene is possibly TRBD1 (5 bases). The CDR3 is 17 amino acids. Germline CDR1 and CDR2: MDHEN and SYDVKM. Trimming took off 2 bases at V and 2 bases at J, with 17 bases between the two ends. Here the CDR3 DNA reads TGTGCCAGCAGTTTACCCCAGGGTCAGGCGGACACAGATACGCAGTATTTT. Translating it yields CASSLPQGQADTDTQYF.

The chain has TRBV18 and TRBJ1-5, with D possibly matching TRBD1 (6 bases). Germline-derived CDR1 and CDR2 are KGHSH and LQKENI. Trimming pared 3 bases from V and 0 bases from J, leaving 12 bases between. This CDR3 has 16 amino acids. In DNA form, the CDR3 reads TGTGCCAGCTCACCTCCGGACAGACCTAGCAATCAGCCCCAGCATTTT. It is translated as CASSPPDRPSNQPQHF.

This clone was observed once. The chain uses TRBV10-2 and TRBJ2-3; unclear D gene. CDR1 and CDR2 from the germline V gene are WSHSY and SAAADI. CDR3 size: 12 residues. V was clipped by 3 bases and J by 4 bases, with 5 bases between them. The DNA for the CDR3 is TGCGCCAGCAGTGAATCAGCAGATACGCAGTATTTT. This gives the protein CASSESADTQYF.

J is TRBJ2-3 and V is TRBV7-3; maybe TRBD2 (6 bases). The CDR3 runs 15 residues. Germline CDR1 is SGHTA and CDR2 is FQGTGA. The V and J ends lost 1 base and 0 bases respectively, with 8 bases between them. This chain's CDR3 is CASSLIAVSTDTQYF. For the CDR3, the DNA is TGTGCCAGCAGCTTAATAGCGGTTAGCACAGATACGCAGTATTTT. The full variable domain, with the rest looked up from reference TRBV7-3 and TRBJ2-3, is GAGVSQTPSNKVTEKGKYVELRCDPISGHTALYWYRQSLGQGPEFLIYFQGTGAADDSGLPNDRFFAVRPEGSVSTLKIQRTERGDSAVYLCASSLIAVSTDTQYFGPGTRLTVL.

V gene TRBV4-2 combines with J gene TRBJ1-2; 9 nucleotides align to TRBD1. The CDR3 totals 15 residues. The J segment lost 7 bases and the V segment lost 3 bases, leaving 9 bases of the junction unmatched. Per germline, CDR1 LGHNA and CDR2 YNFKEQ. CDR3 region: CASSQDTDRGAGYTF. CDR3 sequence (DNA): TGTGCCAGCAGCCAGGACACGGACAGGGGAGCTGGCTACACCTTC.

This rearrangement joins TRBV3-1 (or the pseudogene TRBV3-2) to TRBJ2-5; 11 nucleotides agree with TRBD1. Germline CDR1 and CDR2: LGHDT and YNNKEL (reference sequence). The length of the CDR3 is 14 residues. Trimming at V came to 4 bases and at J to 4 bases, leaving 2 bases not matched to a gene. CDR3 coding DNA: TGTGCCAGCAGCCCCGGGACAGGGGGAGAGACCCAGTACTTC. This codes for CASSPGTGGETQYF.

J is TRBJ1-2 and V is TRBV7-2; perhaps TRBD1 as D (5 bases). In germline, CDR1 is SGHTA, CDR2 FQGNSA. V dropped 5 bases and J dropped 8 bases, with 21 bases sitting between them. The CDR3 sequence is 15 residues long. The CDR3 DNA reads as TGTGCCAGCAGCCTCTCGGACAATCGAGCACGAGGCTACACCTTC. This codes for CASSLSDNRARGYTF.

This clone has a handful of counts. J is TRBJ2-7 and V is TRBV5-4; 9 bases agree with TRBD2. The germline gives CDR1 SGHNT, CDR2 YYREEE (reference sequence). V gave up 0 bases and J gave up 5 bases; unmatched junction bases: 6. The CDR3 runs 15 residues. The CDR3: CASSLAGTSFHEQYF. CDR3 coding DNA: TGTGCCAGCAGCTTGGCCGGGACTAGCTTCCACGAGCAGTACTTC.

The genes are TRBV6-5 and TRBJ1-2; 10 bases are a match to TRBD1. The V segment lost 0 bases and the J segment 8 bases; nucleotides outside the gene matches: 6. The CDR3 covers 15 residues. Germline CDR1 MNHEY, CDR2 SVGAGI. In nucleotides, the CDR3 is TGTGCCAGCAGTTACTCGGGACAGGGGTTGAAGGGCTACACCTTC. Protein sequence: CASSYSGQGLKGYTF.

A word on this clone: The sample carries other DNA sequences with the same CDR3. J is TRBJ2-7 and V is TRBV5-1; tentatively, D is TRBD1 (5 bases). This CDR3 region has 14 residues. CDR1 is SGHRS and CDR2 is YFSETQ in the germline V gene. V lost 0 bases and J 2 bases, leaving 9 bases between the germline ends. The CDR3 nucleotides are TGCGCCAGCAGCTTGGCTCAGGGTCCCTACGAGCAGTACTTC. It specifies CASSLAQGPYEQYF.

The rearrangement joins TRBV20-1 to TRBJ1-6; no clear D gene. The CDR3 spans 13 residues. Germline CDR1 is DFQATT and CDR2 is SNEGSKA (reference sequence). V lost 3 bases to trimming and J lost 8 bases, with 11 bases between them. The CDR3, as DNA: TGCAGTGCTAGTGAATTCCCCGATTCACCCCTCCACTTT. This gives the protein CSASEFPDSPLHF.

V is TRBV10-1 and J is TRBJ2-7; D is perhaps TRBD2 (6 bases). With 3 bases removed from V and 2 bases from J, the gap between germline ends came to 11 bases. Germline V gives CDR1 WNHNN, CDR2 SYGVQD (reference sequence). The CDR3 has 14 amino acids. CDR3: CASSDGDFPYEQYF. CDR3 coding DNA: TGCGCCAGCAGTGACGGGGACTTTCCCTACGAGCAGTACTTC.